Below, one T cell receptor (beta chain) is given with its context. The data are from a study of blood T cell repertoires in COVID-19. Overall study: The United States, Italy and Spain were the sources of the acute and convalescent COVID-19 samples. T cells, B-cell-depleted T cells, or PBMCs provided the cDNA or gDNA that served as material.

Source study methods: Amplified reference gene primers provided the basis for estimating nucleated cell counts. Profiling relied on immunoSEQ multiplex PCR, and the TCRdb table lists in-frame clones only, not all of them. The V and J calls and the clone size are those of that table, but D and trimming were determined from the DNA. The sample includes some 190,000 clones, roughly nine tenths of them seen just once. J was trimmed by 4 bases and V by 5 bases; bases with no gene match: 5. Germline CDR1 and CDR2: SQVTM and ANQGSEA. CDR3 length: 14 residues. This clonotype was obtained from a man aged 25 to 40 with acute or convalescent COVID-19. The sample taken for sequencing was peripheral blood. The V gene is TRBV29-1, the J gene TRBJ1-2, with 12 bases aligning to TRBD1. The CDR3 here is CSVLGQGAAYGYTF. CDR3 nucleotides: TGCAGCGTTTTGGGACAGGGGGCTGCCTATGGCTACACCTTC.